This section outlines one T cell receptor (beta chain) sequence together with its context. Its antigen remains unknown. The authors made TCR beta cDNA from about 500 ng total RNA with a constant-region primer. Sequencing libraries for TCR beta derived from three nested multiplex PCR rounds that used slightly modified ARM-PCR. PCR rounds one and two used TRBV1-TRBV30 forward primers with a C-beta reverse primer for 9 to 10 cycles each. A single record per CDR3 protein comes from TCRdb applying MiXCR to the multiplex PCR reads. The sample yields around 35,000 distinct CDR3 sequences, about 75% seen once. The source material, 20-30 mg of unsorted bulk tissue, was used to co-extract RNA and DNA. Surgery removed the patients' primary liver carcinoma. At sampling, these chronic HBV carriers had received no treatment. This CDR3 is 13 amino acids long. V was cut by 5 bases and J by 0 bases, with 10 bases left in between. Germline CDR1 is DFQATT and CDR2 is SNEGSKA (reference sequence).

These data are taken from a study of tumor-infiltrating lymphocytes in primary liver carcinoma. Whole-study context: Patients, male and female, were 30 to 69 years old. Study outcomes and limitations: Overlap between tumor regions exceeded overlap of tumor with adjacent tissue or blood.

The rearrangement uses TRBV20-1 and TRBJ1-1, with D perhaps TRBD1 (6 bases). The sequenced sample was tumor-adjacent normal liver tissue. This receptor was taken from a man aged 35 to 55 with primary liver carcinoma and hepatitis B virus infection. CDR3: CSASGQMNTEAFF. The CDR3 region has the DNA TGCAGTGCTTCAGGACAGATGAACACTGAAGCTTTCTTT.